These 30 T cell receptor beta chains were sequenced from one sample in a study of cytomegalovirus exposure and HLA in healthy donors. This PCR relied on a set of 60 Vbeta primers and 13 Jbeta primers. The method was immunoSEQ multiplex PCR; TCRdb's version includes in-frame clones alone and lacks a portion of them. The sample holds more than 150,000 clones, approximately 81% seen once. Specimen: PBMCs. The receptors shown here come from a woman aged 18-35 years in good health and CMV-seropositive.

The genes are TRBV6-4 and TRBJ1-1, with 9 bases identical to TRBD1. The ends lost 2 bases at V and 1 base at J; junction bases unmatched: 2. Germline-derived CDR1 and CDR2 are MRHNA and SNTAGT. The CDR3 consists of 15 residues. The DNA of the CDR3 is TGTGCCAGCAGTGACGGGACAGGGCCGAACACTGAAGCTTTCTTT. Its protein product is CASSDGTGPNTEAFF.

This chain links TRBV7-9 with TRBJ2-1, with 7 bases fitting TRBD1. The V and J ends lost 5 bases and 10 bases, in that order; junction bases with no gene match: 5. Germline CDR1 is SEHNR and CDR2 is FQNEAQ (reference sequence). The length of the CDR3 is 12 residues. The CDR3 is CASSPQGDEQFF. In DNA form, the CDR3 reads TGTGCCAGCAGCCCCCAGGGGGACGAGCAGTTCTTC. Full variable domain (rest looked up from reference TRBV7-9 and TRBJ2-1): DTGVSQNPRHKITKRGQNVTFRCDPISEHNRLYWYRQTLGQGPEFLTYFQNEAQLEKSRLLSDRFSAERPKGSFSTLEIQRTEQGDSAMYLCASSPQGDEQFFGPGTRLTVL.

The gene calls are TRBV7-2 and TRBJ2-5; possibly TRBD2 for D (7 bases). The CDR3 consists of 15 residues. The V gene's germline CDR1 is SGHTA and CDR2 FQGNSA. V lost 2 bases to trimming and J lost 1 base, with 11 bases between them. The CDR3 reads CASSLMGGRQETQYF. CDR3 nucleotides: TGTGCCAGCAGCTTAATGGGGGGGCGCCAAGAGACCCAGTACTTC. The full variable domain, with the rest looked up from reference TRBV7-2 and TRBJ2-5, is GAGVSQSPSNKVTEKGKDVELRCDPISGHTALYWYRQSLGQGLEFLIYFQGNSAPDKSGLPSDRFSAERTGGSVSTLTIQRTQQEDSAVYLCASSLMGGRQETQYFGPGTRLLVL.

This clone was recorded a few times. CDR3 region: CASSLNGGGDQETQYF. DNA of the CDR3: TGTGCCAGCAGCTTGAACGGAGGGGGGGACCAAGAGACCCAGTACTTC. The chain links TRBV5-6 to TRBJ2-5, with a weak D call TRBD2 (7 bases). CDR3 length: 16 amino acids. Trimming took 1 base from V and 0 from J, leaving 13 bases between them. The V gene's germline CDR1 is SGHDT and CDR2 YYEEEE.

This clone was seen more than once but under ten times. CDR3 nucleotides: TGTGCCAGCAGCTTGGTGGCGGGGGCCCAAGAGACCCAGTACTTC. Protein sequence: CASSLVAGAQETQYF. The V gene is TRBV5-6, the J gene TRBJ2-5; weak D call: TRBD2 (7 bases). The CDR3 loop spans 15 amino acids. Germline loops: CDR1 SGHDT, CDR2 YYEEEE. V lost 0 bases and J 1 base, leaving 10 bases between the germline ends.

The CDR3 region has the DNA TGTGCCAGCAGCTGGAGGGGAGAGCAGTTCTTC. This codes for CASSWRGEQFF. The chain couples TRBV5-6 to TRBJ2-1; D is perhaps TRBD2 (6 bases). This CDR3 has 11 residues. Germline CDR1 and CDR2: SGHDT and YYEEEE. V was shortened by 3 bases and J by 10 bases, with 8 bases between the two germline ends.

The chain recombines TRBV29-1 with TRBJ2-2; no reliable D call. Trimming took off 4 bases at V and 8 bases at J, with 14 bases between the two ends. The CDR3 is 13 amino acids. Germline-derived CDR1 and CDR2 are SQVTM and ANQGSEA. DNA for the CDR3: TGCAGCGTTGGCTATGTGGGCGCGGGGGAGCTGTTTTTT. Translated, it gives CSVGYVGAGELFF.

The chain couples TRBV29-1 to TRBJ1-2; unclear D gene. V dropped 7 bases and J dropped 5 bases, with 14 bases sitting between them. CDR1 and CDR2 from the germline V gene are SQVTM and ANQGSEA. CDR3 length: 12 amino acids. The CDR3 DNA reads TGCAGCGCCGGGAGCCTAAAATATGGCTACACCTTC. It yields the protein CSAGSLKYGYTF.

This clone was picked up a small number of times. This sequence joins TRBV11-3 and TRBJ2-3; 8 bases agree with TRBD2. Per germline, CDR1 SGHNT and CDR2 YENEEA. The CDR3 loop spans 17 amino acids. The trim removed 5 bases at V and 0 bases at J, leaving 10 bases unmatched. CDR3 nucleotide sequence: TGTGCCAGCAGCAAATACCAAGCGGGAGCTAGCACAGATACGCAGTATTTT. Translating gives CASSKYQAGASTDTQYF.

This clone came up once. The rearrangement links TRBV7-2 to TRBJ1-6; 7 nucleotides line up with TRBD1. V shed 1 base, J shed 15 bases, and the junction held 9 bases outside the gene matches. The CDR3 sequence is 14 residues long. The germline CDR1 and CDR2 sequences are SGHTA and FQGNSA. The CDR3, as DNA: TGTGCCAGCAGCTTAGTTGAGACAGGGATACTCCTCCACTTT. Amino acids: CASSLVETGILLHF.

V usage is TRBV19 and J usage is TRBJ1-2; D call uncertain. In germline, CDR1 is LNHDA, CDR2 SQIVND (reference sequence). The CDR3 loop spans 13 amino acids. Trimming removed 7 bases at V and 3 bases at J, with 12 bases between. The CDR3 nucleotides read TGTGCCAGTACCCCCCGGGTCCACTATGGCTACACCTTC. Encoded protein: CASTPRVHYGYTF.

This rearrangement joins TRBV4-1 to TRBJ2-5, with a weak D call TRBD1 (5 bases). The J call is doubtful: the DNA matches TRBJ2-7 better. The CDR3 covers 15 residues. Per germline, CDR1 MGHRA and CDR2 YSYEKL. The CDR3 loop reads CASSQDGGHYYEQYF. CDR3 nucleotide sequence: TGCGCCAGCAGCCAAGACGGCGGACACTACTACGAGCAGTACTTC.

This clone has at least ten counts. The J gene is TRBJ2-1, the V gene TRBV6-4, with 11 bases identical to TRBD2. This CDR3 has 15 amino acids. With V trimmed by 4 bases and J by 5 bases, 4 bases remained unmatched. The germline V gene has CDR1 MRHNA and CDR2 SNTAGT. The CDR3 region is CASSAKTSGDNEQFF. Here the CDR3 DNA reads TGTGCCAGCAGTGCCAAGACTAGCGGGGACAATGAGCAGTTCTTC.

CDR3 sequence (DNA): TGTGCCAGCAGCGCCACTACCTCGCCCGTCTACGAGCAGTACGTC. This encodes CASSATTSPVYEQYV. The J gene is TRBJ2-7, the V gene TRBV6-5; D gene uncertain. Germline V CDR1 and CDR2: MNHEY, SVGAGI. V gave up 6 bases and J gave up 3 bases, with 18 bases separating them. This CDR3 has 15 residues.

The chain joins TRBV7-9 to TRBJ2-2; D ambiguous. The CDR3 spans 13 residues. V lost 5 bases and J lost 2, with 6 bases in between. Germline CDR1 and CDR2: SEHNR and FQNEAQ (reference sequence). The CDR3 protein is CASSKLNTGELFF. DNA for the CDR3: TGTGCCAGCAGCAAGCTTAACACCGGGGAGCTGTTTTTT.

This chain uses TRBV27 with TRBJ1-1; D is unclear. Trimming pared 7 bases from V and 5 bases from J, leaving 11 bases between. The CDR3 loop spans 12 amino acids. CDR1 is MNHEY, CDR2 SMNVEV, per germline (reference sequence). In DNA form, the CDR3 reads TGTGCCAGCATTCACGGGGTAACTGAAGCTTTCTTT. Translation gives CASIHGVTEAFF.

The chain employs TRBV5-4 and TRBJ2-5, with 10 bases that match TRBD1. This CDR3 has 16 amino acids. J was trimmed by 3 bases and V by 0 bases; bases with no gene match: 5. CDR1 SGHNT and CDR2 YYREEE come from the germline V gene (reference sequence). The CDR3: CASSLGRGQGKETQYF. CDR3 DNA: TGTGCCAGCAGCTTGGGCCGGGGACAGGGGAAAGAGACCCAGTACTTC.

CDR3 sequence: CASSPPNRSRYGYTF. Here the CDR3 DNA reads TGTGCCAGCTCACCACCGAACAGAAGTCGGTATGGCTACACCTTC. The chain links TRBV18 to TRBJ1-2; D is unresolved. CDR1 is KGHSH and CDR2 is LQKENI in the germline V gene. CDR3 length equals 15 residues. V was shortened by 0 bases and J by 5 bases, with 13 bases between the two germline ends.

The chain combines TRBV5-1 with TRBJ2-7, with TRBD1 identical over 7 bases. The CDR3 extends over 15 amino acids. Trimming removed 1 base from V and 5 bases from J; junction bases left unmatched: 9. Germline V lookup: CDR1 SGHRS, CDR2 YFSETQ. The CDR3 loop is CASSLNPDRLNEQYF. CDR3 nucleotide sequence: TGCGCCAGCAGCTTGAACCCGGACAGGCTCAACGAGCAGTACTTC.

The rearrangement joins TRBV15 to TRBJ2-7; tentatively, D is TRBD2 (7 bases). Trimming stripped 4 bases from V and 5 bases from J, with 24 bases between. The CDR3 contains 17 residues. The germline V gene has CDR1 LNHNV and CDR2 YYDKDF (reference sequence). CDR3 residues: CATSTGEGGSGSHEQYF. As DNA, the CDR3 is TGTGCCACCAGCACTGGGGAGGGGGGCTCTGGATCCCACGAGCAGTACTTC.

The chain couples TRBV2 to TRBJ1-6; no clear D gene. The CDR3 length is 15 residues. The germline gives CDR1 SNHLY, CDR2 FYNNEI. Between the trimmed V and J ends, which lost 3 bases and 12 bases, there was a span of 18 bases. CDR3 bases: TGTGCCAGCAGTGATGCGGTGGAGGGTCGAGTACCCCTCCACTTT. Translated: CASSDAVEGRVPLHF.

The chain couples TRBV11-3 to TRBJ2-3; D ambiguous. In germline, CDR1 is SGHNT, CDR2 YENEEA. Trimming removed 2 bases at V and 0 bases at J, with 9 bases between. The CDR3 covers 15 residues. The CDR3 spells CASSLYGSSTDTQYF. The CDR3 DNA is TGTGCCAGCAGCTTATACGGGTCCAGCACAGATACGCAGTATTTT.

As for this clone: Other DNA sequences from this sample encode an identical CDR3 as well. The chain links TRBV9 to TRBJ2-1; tentatively, D is TRBD2 (6 bases). With 0 bases removed from V and 1 base from J, the gap between germline ends came to 8 bases. Germline CDR1 is SGDLS and CDR2 is YYNGEE. CDR3 length equals 15 residues. DNA of the CDR3: TGTGCCAGCAGCGTAGACGGGGGATCCTACAATGAGCAGTTCTTC. Amino acid sequence: CASSVDGGSYNEQFF.

J is TRBJ1-6 and V is TRBV27, with D perhaps matching TRBD1 (6 bases). The CDR3 is made up of 17 amino acids. Germline values: CDR1 MNHEY, CDR2 SMNVEV (reference sequence). V was clipped by 7 bases and J by 3 bases, with 19 bases between them. CDR3 sequence (DNA): TGTGCCAGCACCCCCCAATTCCGGGACAACTATAATTCACCCCTCCACTTT. It codes for CASTPQFRDNYNSPLHF.

The chain recombines TRBV4-3 with TRBJ2-5, with D possibly matching TRBD1 (6 bases). The CDR3 is made up of 17 amino acids. CDR1 and CDR2 (germline): LGHNA, YSLEER. V was pared by 4 bases and J by 11 bases, with 29 bases between. The CDR3 DNA reads TGCGCCAGCAGCCTCTTTTGGAGCGGACAGCCAGGGGTGGGGCAGTACTTC. Translation gives CASSLFWSGQPGVGQYF.

This clone was counted a single time. The chain carries TRBV30 and TRBJ1-1; D remains unclear. The CDR3 contains 12 residues. The germline V gene encodes CDR1 GTSNPN and CDR2 SVGIG (reference sequence). V was pared by 3 bases and J by 9 bases, with 14 bases between. CDR3 residues: CAWSANQNQAFF. The CDR3 nucleotides are TGTGCCTGGAGCGCAAACCAGAACCAAGCTTTCTTT.

This chain links TRBV27 with TRBJ2-3; D remains unclear. CDR1 is MNHEY and CDR2 is SMNVEV in the germline V gene (reference sequence). This CDR3 is 14 amino acids long. The V end lost 4 bases, the J end lost 5 bases, and 13 bases lay between the germline ends. The CDR3: CASSYRSPEDTQYF. CDR3 DNA sequence: TGTGCCAGCAGTTACCGGAGTCCGGAAGATACGCAGTATTTT.

The chain combines TRBV5-1 with TRBJ2-5; D ambiguous. Trimming took off 1 base at V and 6 bases at J, with 4 bases between the two ends. Germline loops: CDR1 SGHRS, CDR2 YFSETQ. The length of the CDR3 is 11 residues. This chain's CDR3 is CASSLQKTQYF. CDR3 nucleotide sequence: TGCGCCAGCAGCTTGCAAAAGACCCAGTACTTC.

The chain joins TRBV10-1 to TRBJ1-6, with D possibly matching TRBD1 (6 bases). The CDR3 runs 14 residues. Germline CDR1 WNHNN, CDR2 SYGVQD (reference sequence). Trimming left V 4 bases short and J 8 bases short, with 12 bases between. The CDR3, as DNA: TGCGCCAGCAGTGTCGGACAGCGAGATTCACCCCTCCACTTT. It encodes CASSVGQRDSPLHF.

This clone occurred a few times. This chain joins TRBV5-1 and TRBJ1-2; tentative D call: TRBD1 (5 bases). The CDR3 is 16 amino acids. CDR1 SGHRS and CDR2 YFSETQ come from the germline V gene. Trimming removed 7 bases at V and 5 bases at J, with 24 bases between. The CDR3 is CASRKSQRTGAYGYTF. The CDR3 region has the DNA TGCGCCAGCCGGAAATCACAGAGAACAGGAGCTTATGGCTACACCTTC.